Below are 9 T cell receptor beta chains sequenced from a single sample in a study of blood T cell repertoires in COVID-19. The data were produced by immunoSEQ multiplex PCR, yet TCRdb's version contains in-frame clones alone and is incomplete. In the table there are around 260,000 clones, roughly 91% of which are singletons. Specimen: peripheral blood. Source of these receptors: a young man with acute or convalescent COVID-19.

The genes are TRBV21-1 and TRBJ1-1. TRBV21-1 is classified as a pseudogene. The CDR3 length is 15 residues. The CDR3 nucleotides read TGTGCCAGCAGCAAAGAGGAGGGCGGGAACACTGAAGCTTTCTTT. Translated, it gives CASSKEEGGNTEAFF.

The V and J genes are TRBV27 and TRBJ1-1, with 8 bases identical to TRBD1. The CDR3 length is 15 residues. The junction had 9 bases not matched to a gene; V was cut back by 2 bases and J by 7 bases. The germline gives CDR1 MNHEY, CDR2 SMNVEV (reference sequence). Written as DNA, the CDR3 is TGTGCCAGCAGTTTAACCGCGGACAGGGTACGTGAAGCTTTCTTT. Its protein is CASSLTADRVREAFF.

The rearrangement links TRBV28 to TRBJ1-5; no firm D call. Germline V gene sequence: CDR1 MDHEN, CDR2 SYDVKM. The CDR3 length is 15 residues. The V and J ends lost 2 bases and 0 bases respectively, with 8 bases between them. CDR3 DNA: TGTGCCAGCAGTTTAGATGCGAGTAGCAATCAGCCCCAGCATTTT. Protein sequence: CASSLDASSNQPQHF.

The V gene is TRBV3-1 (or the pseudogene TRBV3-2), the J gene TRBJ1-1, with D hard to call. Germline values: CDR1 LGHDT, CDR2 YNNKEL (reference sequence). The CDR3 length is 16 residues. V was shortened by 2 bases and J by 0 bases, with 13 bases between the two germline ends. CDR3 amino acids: CASSQRSGFMNTEAFF. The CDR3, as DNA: TGTGCCAGCAGCCAACGATCAGGTTTCATGAACACTGAAGCTTTCTTT.

CDR3: CASSLVAGGEETQYF. Here the CDR3 DNA reads TGTGCCAGCAGTTTAGTAGCGGGGGGAGAGGAGACCCAGTACTTC. The chain employs TRBV27 and TRBJ2-5, with 10 bases aligning to TRBD2. V dropped 2 bases and J dropped 5; count of bases not matched to a gene: 5. Germline CDR1 MNHEY, CDR2 SMNVEV (reference sequence). The CDR3 totals 15 residues.

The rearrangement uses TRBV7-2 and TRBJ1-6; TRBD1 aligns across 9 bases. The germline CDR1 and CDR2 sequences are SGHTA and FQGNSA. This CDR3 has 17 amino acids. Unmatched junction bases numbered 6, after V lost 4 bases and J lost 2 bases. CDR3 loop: CASSWDREGTYNSPLHF. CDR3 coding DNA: TGTGCCAGCAGCTGGGACAGGGAAGGGACCTATAATTCACCCCTCCACTTT.

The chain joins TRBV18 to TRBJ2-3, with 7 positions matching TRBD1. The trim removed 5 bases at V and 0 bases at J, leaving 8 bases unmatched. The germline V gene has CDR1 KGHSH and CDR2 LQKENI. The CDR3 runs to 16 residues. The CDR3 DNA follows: TGTGCCAGCTCATACTCCAGGGGGAAAAGCACAGATACGCAGTATTTT. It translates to CASSYSRGKSTDTQYF.

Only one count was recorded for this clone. The chain's CDR3 is CASSGQGWTGELFF. As DNA, the CDR3 is TGTGCCAGCAGTGGACAGGGGTGGACCGGGGAGCTGTTTTTT. The chain is built from TRBV6-4 and TRBJ2-2; 8 bases align to TRBD1. J lost 5 bases, V lost 4 bases, and 3 bases had no gene match. The length of the CDR3 is 14 residues. From germline, CDR1 is MRHNA and CDR2 SNTAGT.

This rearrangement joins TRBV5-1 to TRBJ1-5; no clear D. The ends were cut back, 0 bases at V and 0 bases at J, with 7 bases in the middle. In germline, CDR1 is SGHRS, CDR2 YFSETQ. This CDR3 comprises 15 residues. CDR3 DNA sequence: TGCGCCAGCAGCTTGGCGGGGAATAGCAATCAGCCCCAGCATTTT. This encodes CASSLAGNSNQPQHF. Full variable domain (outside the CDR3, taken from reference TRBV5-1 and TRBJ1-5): KAGVTQTPRYLIKTRGQQVTLSCSPISGHRSVSWYQQTPGQGLQFLFEYFSETQRNKGNFPGRFSGRQFSNSRSEMNVSTLELGDSALYLCASSLAGNSNQPQHFGDGTRLSIL.